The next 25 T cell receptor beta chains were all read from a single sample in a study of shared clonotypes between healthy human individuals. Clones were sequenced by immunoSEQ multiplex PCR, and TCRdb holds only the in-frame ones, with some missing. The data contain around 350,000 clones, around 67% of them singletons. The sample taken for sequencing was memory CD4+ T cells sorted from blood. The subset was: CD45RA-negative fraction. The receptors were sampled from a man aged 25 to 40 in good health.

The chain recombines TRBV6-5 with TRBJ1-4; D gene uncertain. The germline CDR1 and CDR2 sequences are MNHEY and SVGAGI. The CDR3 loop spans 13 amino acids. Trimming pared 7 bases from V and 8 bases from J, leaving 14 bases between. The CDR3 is CASKWASAEKLFF. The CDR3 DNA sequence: TGTGCCAGCAAGTGGGCCAGTGCCGAAAAACTGTTTTTT.

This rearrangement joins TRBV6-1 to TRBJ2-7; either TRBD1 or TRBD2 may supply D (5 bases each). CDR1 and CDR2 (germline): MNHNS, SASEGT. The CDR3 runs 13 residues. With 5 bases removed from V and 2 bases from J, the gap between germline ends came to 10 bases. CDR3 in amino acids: CASSSGATYEQYF. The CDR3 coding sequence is TGTGCCAGCAGTTCCGGGGCTACCTACGAGCAGTACTTC.

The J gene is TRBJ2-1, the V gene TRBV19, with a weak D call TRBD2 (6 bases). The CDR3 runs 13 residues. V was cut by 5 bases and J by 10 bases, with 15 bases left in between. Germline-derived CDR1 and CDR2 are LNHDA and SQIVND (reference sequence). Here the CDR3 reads CASSVLSGGEQFF. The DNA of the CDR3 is TGTGCCAGTAGTGTCCTTAGCGGCGGAGAGCAGTTCTTC.

CDR3 DNA sequence: TGTGCTAGTGGTTTGGACGGGACTAGCGGGAGTATTGAGCAGTTCTTC. Amino acid sequence: CASGLDGTSGSIEQFF. J is TRBJ2-1 and V is TRBV12-5, with 14 bases matching TRBD2. V trimming: 1 base; J trimming: 9 bases; junction bases outside the gene matches: 5. This CDR3 is 16 amino acids long. Germline values: CDR1 LGHNT, CDR2 FRNRAP.

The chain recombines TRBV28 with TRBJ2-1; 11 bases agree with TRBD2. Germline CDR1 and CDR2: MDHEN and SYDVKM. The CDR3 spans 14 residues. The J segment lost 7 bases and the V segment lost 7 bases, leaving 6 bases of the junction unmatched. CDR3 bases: TGTGCCAGCACCCCGACTAGCGGGGTGAATGAGCAGTTCTTC. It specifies CASTPTSGVNEQFF.

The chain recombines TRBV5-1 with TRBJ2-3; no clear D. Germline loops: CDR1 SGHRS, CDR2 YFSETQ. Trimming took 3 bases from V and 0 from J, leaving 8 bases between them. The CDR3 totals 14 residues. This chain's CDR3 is CASSWPPSTDTQYF. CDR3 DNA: TGCGCCAGCAGCTGGCCACCCAGCACAGATACGCAGTATTTT.

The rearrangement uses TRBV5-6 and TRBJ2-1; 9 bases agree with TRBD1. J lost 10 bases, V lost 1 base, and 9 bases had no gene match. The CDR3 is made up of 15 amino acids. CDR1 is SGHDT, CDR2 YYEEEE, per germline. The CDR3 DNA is TGTGCCAGCAGCTTGTCGGGACAGGGAATCGGAGAGCAGTTCTTC. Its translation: CASSLSGQGIGEQFF.

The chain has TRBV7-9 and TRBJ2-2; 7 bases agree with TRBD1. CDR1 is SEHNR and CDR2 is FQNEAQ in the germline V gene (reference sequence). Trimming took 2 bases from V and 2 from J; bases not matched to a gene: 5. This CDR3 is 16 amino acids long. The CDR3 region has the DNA TGTGCCAGCAGCTTAAGGACAGGTCTTAACACCGGGGAGCTGTTTTTT. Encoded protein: CASSLRTGLNTGELFF. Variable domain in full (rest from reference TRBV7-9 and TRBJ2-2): DTGVSQNPRHKITKRGQNVTFRCDPISEHNRLYWYRQTLGQGPEFLTYFQNEAQLEKSRLLSDRFSAERPKGSFSTLEIQRTEQGDSAMYLCASSLRTGLNTGELFFGEGSRLTVL.

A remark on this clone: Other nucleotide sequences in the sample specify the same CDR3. The CDR3 DNA reads as TGCAGCGTTGAGGGTGGCAGGGGGGAGCTTCCCCTGTCAGAGACCCAGTACTTC. Its protein product is CSVEGGRGELPLSETQYF. The rearrangement uses TRBV29-1 and TRBJ2-5; tentative D call: TRBD1 (7 bases). The V and J ends lost 3 bases and 4 bases respectively, with 27 bases between them. CDR1 SQVTM and CDR2 ANQGSEA come from the germline V gene. CDR3 size: 18 residues.

The CDR3 spells CASFQADRKPFF. For the CDR3, the DNA is TGTGCCAGCTTTCAAGCGGACCGGAAACCGTTCTTC. The rearrangement joins TRBV28 to TRBJ2-1; D is possibly TRBD2 (5 bases). The germline CDR1 and CDR2 sequences are MDHEN and SYDVKM. V lost 8 bases to trimming and J lost 15 bases, with 20 bases between them. This CDR3 comprises 12 residues.

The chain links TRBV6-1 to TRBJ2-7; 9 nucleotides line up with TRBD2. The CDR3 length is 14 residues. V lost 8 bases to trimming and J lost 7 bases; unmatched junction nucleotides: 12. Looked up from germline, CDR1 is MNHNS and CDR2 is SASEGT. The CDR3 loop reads CASSPGLAWVEQYF. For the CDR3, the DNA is TGTGCCAGCTCACCGGGACTAGCCTGGGTGGAGCAGTACTTC.

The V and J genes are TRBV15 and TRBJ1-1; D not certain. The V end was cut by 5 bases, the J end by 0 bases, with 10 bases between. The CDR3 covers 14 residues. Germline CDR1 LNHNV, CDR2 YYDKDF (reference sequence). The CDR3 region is CATSLQFMNTEAFF. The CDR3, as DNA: TGTGCCACCAGCTTACAGTTCATGAACACTGAAGCTTTCTTT.

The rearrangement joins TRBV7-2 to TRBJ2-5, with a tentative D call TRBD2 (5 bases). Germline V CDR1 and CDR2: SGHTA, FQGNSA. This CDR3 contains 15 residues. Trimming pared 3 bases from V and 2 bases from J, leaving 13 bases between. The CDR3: CASSFERARQETQYF. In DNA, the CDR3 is TGTGCCAGCAGCTTCGAGAGGGCGCGGCAAGAGACCCAGTACTTC. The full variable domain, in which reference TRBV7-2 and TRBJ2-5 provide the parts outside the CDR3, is GAGVSQSPSNKVTEKGKDVELRCDPISGHTALYWYRQSLGQGLEFLIYFQGNSAPDKSGLPSDRFSAERTGGSVSTLTIQRTQQEDSAVYLCASSFERARQETQYFGPGTRLLVL.

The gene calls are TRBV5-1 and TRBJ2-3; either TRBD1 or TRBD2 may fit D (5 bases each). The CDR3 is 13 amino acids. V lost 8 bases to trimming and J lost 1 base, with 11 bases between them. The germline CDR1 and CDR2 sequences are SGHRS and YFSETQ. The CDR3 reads CASSRDGTDTQYF. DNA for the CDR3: TGCGCCAGTAGCCGGGACGGCACAGATACGCAGTATTTT.

In DNA, the CDR3 is TGTGCCAGCAGTGAATTGTCCCCGGGATCTGGCACTGAAGCTTTCTTT. Encoded protein: CASSELSPGSGTEAFF. The J gene is TRBJ1-1, the V gene TRBV2; D not certain. This CDR3 contains 16 residues. V was shortened by 2 bases and J by 4 bases, with 17 bases between the two germline ends. CDR1 and CDR2 (germline): SNHLY, FYNNEI.

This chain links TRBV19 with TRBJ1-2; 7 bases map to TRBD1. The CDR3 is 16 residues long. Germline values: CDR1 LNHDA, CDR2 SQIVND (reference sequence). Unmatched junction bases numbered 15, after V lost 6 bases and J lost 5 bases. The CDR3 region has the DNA TGTGCCAGTAGGGGCACAACACGACAGGGAGTTTATGGCTACACCTTC. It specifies CASRGTTRQGVYGYTF.

CDR3 nucleotide sequence: TGTGCCAGCACCTACGGGGCCGACGCAGATACGCAGTATTTT. Translation gives CASTYGADADTQYF. This sequence joins TRBV6-1 and TRBJ2-3; perhaps D is TRBD1 or TRBD2 (5 bases each). Looked up from germline, CDR1 is MNHNS and CDR2 is SASEGT. V shed 7 bases and J shed 4 bases, with 15 bases lying between them. The CDR3 has 14 residues.

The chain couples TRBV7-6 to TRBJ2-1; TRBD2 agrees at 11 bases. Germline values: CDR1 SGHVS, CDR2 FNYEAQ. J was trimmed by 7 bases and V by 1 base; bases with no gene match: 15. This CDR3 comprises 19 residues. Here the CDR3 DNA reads TGTGCCAGCAGCTTAGGTCGGTTTGTAGCGGGAGGGCCGAGAAATGAGCAGTTCTTC. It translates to CASSLGRFVAGGPRNEQFF.

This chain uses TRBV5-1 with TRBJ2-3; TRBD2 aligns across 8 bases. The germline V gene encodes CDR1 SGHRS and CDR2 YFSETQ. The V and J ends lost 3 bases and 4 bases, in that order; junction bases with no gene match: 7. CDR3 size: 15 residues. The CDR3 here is CASSYTGTSADTQYF. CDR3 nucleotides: TGCGCCAGCAGCTATACCGGGACTAGTGCAGATACGCAGTATTTT.

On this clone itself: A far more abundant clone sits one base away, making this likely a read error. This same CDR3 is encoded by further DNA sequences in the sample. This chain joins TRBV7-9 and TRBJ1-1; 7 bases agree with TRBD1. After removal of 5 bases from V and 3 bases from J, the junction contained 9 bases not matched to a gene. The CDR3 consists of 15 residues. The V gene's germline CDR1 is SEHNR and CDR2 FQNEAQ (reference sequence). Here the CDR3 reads CASSRLLGTDTEAFF. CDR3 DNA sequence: TGTGCCAGCAGCCGACTATTAGGGACAGACACTGAAGCTTTCTTT.

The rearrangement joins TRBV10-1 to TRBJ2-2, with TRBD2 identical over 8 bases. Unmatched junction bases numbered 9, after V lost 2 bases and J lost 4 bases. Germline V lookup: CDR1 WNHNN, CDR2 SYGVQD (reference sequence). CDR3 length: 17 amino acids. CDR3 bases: TGCGCCAGCAGTGAGAGCGTAGCGGGGCTATTCACCGGGGAGCTGTTTTTT. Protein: CASSESVAGLFTGELFF.

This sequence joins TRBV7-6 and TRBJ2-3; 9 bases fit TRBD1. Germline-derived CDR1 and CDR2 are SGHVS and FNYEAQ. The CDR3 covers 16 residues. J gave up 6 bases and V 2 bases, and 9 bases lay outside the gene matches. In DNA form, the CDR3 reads TGTGCCAGCAGCTTATCCCCCGGGACAGGGAAGGATACGCAGTATTTT. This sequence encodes CASSLSPGTGKDTQYF.

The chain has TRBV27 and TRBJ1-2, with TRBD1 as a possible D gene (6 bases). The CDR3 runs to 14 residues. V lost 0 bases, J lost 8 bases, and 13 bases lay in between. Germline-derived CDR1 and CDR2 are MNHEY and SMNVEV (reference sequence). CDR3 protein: CASSLSAGGSGYTF. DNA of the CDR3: TGTGCCAGCAGTTTATCGGCCGGGGGCTCCGGCTACACCTTC.

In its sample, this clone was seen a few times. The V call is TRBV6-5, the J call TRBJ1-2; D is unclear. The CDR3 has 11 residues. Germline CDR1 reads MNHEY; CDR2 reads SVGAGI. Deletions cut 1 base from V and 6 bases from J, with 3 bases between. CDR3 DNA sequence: TGTGCCAGCAGTTACTTAGATGGCTACACCTTC. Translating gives CASSYLDGYTF.

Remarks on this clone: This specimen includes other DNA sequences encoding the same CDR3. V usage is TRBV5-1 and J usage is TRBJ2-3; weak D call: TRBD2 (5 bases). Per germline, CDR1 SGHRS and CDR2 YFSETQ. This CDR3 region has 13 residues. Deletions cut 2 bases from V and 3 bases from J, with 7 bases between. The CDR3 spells CASSLRGTDTQYF. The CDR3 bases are TGCGCCAGCAGCTTAAGAGGGACAGATACGCAGTATTTT.